This T cell receptor (beta chain) stems from a study of CD8 T cells in Susac syndrome (dated by TCRdb to between 2018 and 2021). Regarding the complete study: Of the Susac syndrome patients who were sequenced, under ten were in clinical remission while roughly six had clinically active disease. Susac syndrome patients were therapy-naive, on corticosteroids (some also receiving IVIg), or on IVIg alone at blood withdrawal. The study used repertoire sequencing to test whether antigen drove CD8+ T cell activation and differentiation in Susac syndrome. Study-wide findings and limitations: The number of individuals in the TCR sequencing and HLA analysis was recognized as being relatively small. In patients with Susac syndrome, the CD4+ T cell repertoire showed no detectable clonal expansion.

RNA was extracted using the RNeasy kit, and about 0.5 to 1 microgram was reverse transcribed with random hexamers. TCR beta CDR3 regions were amplified with the immunoSEQ multiplex PCR assay covering 54 Vbeta and 13 Jbeta segments. Bias from PCR amplification was corrected by using a synthetic template baseline for primer optimization and for computational correction. The authors' analysis ran thus. Only productive sequences were kept, with reads annotated to V, D and J genes according to IMGT and analyzed in immunoSEQ Analyzer. To calculate clonality, Shannon entropy was normalized by log2 of the number of productive unique sequences and then subtracted from one. Public and private clones were assessed among the 100 most prevalent clones of each patient and control. Clones were defined as Susac-specific when absent from the healthy and MS cohorts, from some 1,100 published viral clones and from other ImmuneACCESS disease sequences. The public reads were reanalyzed by TCRdb: fastp trimming at Q25, MiXCR alignment, in-frame beta chains only. Rows are combined by CDR3 protein, so each entry shows the most common genes and DNA. These V and J calls rely on TCRdb rather than the paper's analysis. The sample includes around 110,000 distinct CDR3 sequences, with around 96% observed a single time. The ten largest clonotypes hold approximately 0.15% of the sample.

The CDR3 has 14 amino acids, counting the end cysteine and phenylalanine. The entry retains the CDR3 DNA only, 42 bases that are in frame from base 1. According to the germline V gene, CDR1 reads SGDLS and CDR2 reads YYNGEE. After removal of 3 bases from V and 8 bases from J, the junction retains 10 bases not matched to a gene. Peripheral blood CD8+ and CD4+ T cells from healthy donors, Susac syndrome patients and multiple sclerosis patients were profiled by high-throughput TCR beta sequencing. Recently defined diagnostic criteria for definite or probable disease were met by the Susac syndrome patients. Bulk CD8+ and CD4+ T cells were purified by magnetic negative isolation, while CD8+ TEMRA cells were enriched using FACS. Blood was drawn into EDTA tubes, processed within 24 hours, and PBMCs were isolated by density gradient centrifugation. PBMCs intended for TCR sequencing were cryopreserved in liquid nitrogen and were subsequently thawed in a 37 degrees C water bath. A purity of at least 90% was achieved for sorted or isolated CD4+, CD8+ and CD8+ TEMRA cells.

A word on this clonotype: The clone's antigen remains unknown. It has no much larger one-base neighbor in the sample; base qualities were not kept.

The chain joins TRBV9 to TRBJ1-2, and 7 junctional nucleotides match TRBD1. The TCR comes from a human donor with Susac syndrome. Sequencing was done on a sample of CD4+ T cells from PBMCs. The CDR3 is CASSATGDWGGYTF. The DNA sequence follows: TGTGCCAGCAGCGCTACAGGGGATTGGGGCGGCTACACCTTC.